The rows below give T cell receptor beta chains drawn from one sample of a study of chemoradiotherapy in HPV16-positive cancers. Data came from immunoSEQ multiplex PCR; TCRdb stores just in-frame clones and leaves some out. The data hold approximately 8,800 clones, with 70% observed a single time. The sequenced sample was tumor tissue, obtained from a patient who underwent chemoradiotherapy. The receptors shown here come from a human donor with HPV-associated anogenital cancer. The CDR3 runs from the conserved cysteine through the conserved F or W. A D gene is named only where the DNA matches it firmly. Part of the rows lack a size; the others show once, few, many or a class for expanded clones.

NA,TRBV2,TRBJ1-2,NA,TGTGCCAGCAGTGCGACTGCTAACTATGGCTACACCTTC,CASSATANYGYTF
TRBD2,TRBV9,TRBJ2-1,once,TGTGCCAGCAGCGTAGAAACGGGAGGGCTCTCTGTCGCTAACAATGAGCAGTTCTTC,CASSVETGGLSVANNEQFF
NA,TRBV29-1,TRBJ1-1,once,TGCAGCGGCGAAGGGGGTGAAGCTTTCTTT,CSGEGGEAFF
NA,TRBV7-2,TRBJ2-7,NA,TGTGCCAGCAGCTTCCGACCGGTCCCCGAGCAGTACTTC,CASSFRPVPEQYF
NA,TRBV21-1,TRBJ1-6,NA,TGTGCCAGCAGCAGGGACAGGAATTCACCCCTCCACTTT,CASSRDRNSPLHF
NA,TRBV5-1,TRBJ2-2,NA,TGCGCCACCCGGGACACCCCTCTTTTTGACGGGGAGCTGTTTTTT,CATRDTPLFDGELFF
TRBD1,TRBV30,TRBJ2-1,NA,TGTGCCTGGAGTGTGGGGACAGGGGGCTCTGAGCAGTTCTTC,CAWSVGTGGSEQFF
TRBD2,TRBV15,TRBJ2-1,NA,TGTGCCACCAGCCCAGCGGGGGTACTGAGGAATGAGCAGTTCTTC,CATSPAGVLRNEQFF
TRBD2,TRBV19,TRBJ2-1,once,TGTGCCAGTACCGTACTAGCGGGAGAATCCAATGAGCAGTTCTTC,CASTVLAGESNEQFF
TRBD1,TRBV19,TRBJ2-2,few,TGTGCCAGTAGGCCCGGGACAGGGGCGCCAACCGGGGAGCTGTTTTTT,CASRPGTGAPTGELFF
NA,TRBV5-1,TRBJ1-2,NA,TGCGCCAGCAGCTTGGAAGGGTATGGCTACACCTTC,CASSLEGYGYTF
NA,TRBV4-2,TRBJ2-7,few,TGTGCCAGCAGCCAAGAACGCGGAAACTCCTACGAGCAGTACTTC,CASSQERGNSYEQYF
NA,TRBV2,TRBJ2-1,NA,TGTGCCAGCAGTCCCTACCCGGGCACAGCCCACAATGAGCAGTTCTTC,CASSPYPGTAHNEQFF
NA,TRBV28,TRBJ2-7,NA,TGTGCCAGCAGTTGGGGGTCGGCGGTTCCCTACGAGCAGTACTTC,CASSWGSAVPYEQYF
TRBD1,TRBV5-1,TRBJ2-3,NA,TGCGCCAGCAGACAACAGGGGGCTCGAAATACGCAGTATTTT,CASRQQGARNTQYF
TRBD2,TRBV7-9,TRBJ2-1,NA,TGTGCCAGCAGCTTAGGGGAGACTAGCGGGGTATCTGAGCAGTTCTTC,CASSLGETSGVSEQFF
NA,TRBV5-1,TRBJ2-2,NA,TGCGCCAGCAGCTCCGGACTCCACACCGGGGAGCTGTTTTTT,CASSSGLHTGELFF
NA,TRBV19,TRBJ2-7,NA,TGTGCCAGTAGTATTCGGGACGGAGCCTACGAGCAGTACTTC,CASSIRDGAYEQYF
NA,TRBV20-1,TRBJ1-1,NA,TGCAGTGCTGGAGGGGAAACTGAAGCTTTCTTT,CSAGGETEAFF
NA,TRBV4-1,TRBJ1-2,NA,TGCGCCAGCAGCCACGACCCCGGGGAGGGCGCCAGTAACTATGGCTACACCTTC,CASSHDPGEGASNYGYTF
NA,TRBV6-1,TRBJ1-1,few,TGTGCCTCCTCTCAACCTTGGGAGCGGAGCACTGAAGCTTTCTTT,CASSQPWERSTEAFF
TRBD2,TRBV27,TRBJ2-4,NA,TGTGCCAGCAGCCCAGGGACTAGCGGGAGTCGTGAAAACATTCAGTACTTC,CASSPGTSGSRENIQYF
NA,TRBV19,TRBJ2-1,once,TGTGCCAGTAGTATCGCTTGGGAACTGTTCTATGAGCAGTTCTTC,CASSIAWELFYEQFF
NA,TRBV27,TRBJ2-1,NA,TGTGCCAGCAGTTTGTTCGGGCATACCTACAATGAGCAGTTCTTC,CASSLFGHTYNEQFF
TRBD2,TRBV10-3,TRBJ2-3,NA,TGTGCCATCAGTTCCCACCTAGCGGGAGTATCTGATACGCAGTATTTT,CAISSHLAGVSDTQYF
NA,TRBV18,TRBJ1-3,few,TGTGCCAGCTCACCATCCTCTGGAAACACCATATATTTT,CASSPSSGNTIYF
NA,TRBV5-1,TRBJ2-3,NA,TGCGCCAGCAGCTTGGAGGTGGATACGCAGTATTTT,CASSLEVDTQYF
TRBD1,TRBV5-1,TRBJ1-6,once,TGCGCCAGCAGACCCTCGGGGACAGATTCACCCCTCCACTTT,CASRPSGTDSPLHF
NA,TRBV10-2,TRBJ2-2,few,TGCGCCAGCAGTGTTCGCACCGGGGAGCTGTTTTTT,CASSVRTGELFF
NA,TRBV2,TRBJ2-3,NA,TGTGCCAGCACAAAGGAGGACTTCCCAGATACGCAGTATTTT,CASTKEDFPDTQYF
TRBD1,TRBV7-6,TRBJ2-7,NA,TGTGCCAGCAGCCGCGGCCGTGAAGGACAGGGGGCCTACGAGCAGTACTTC,CASSRGREGQGAYEQYF
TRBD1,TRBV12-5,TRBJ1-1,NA,TGTGCTAGTGGTTTCCCGCAGGGGGCACTTAACACTGAAGCTTTCTTT,CASGFPQGALNTEAFF
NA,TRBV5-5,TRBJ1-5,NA,TGTGCCAGCAGCTTCGGTTCTGGTCAGCCCCAGCATTTT,CASSFGSGQPQHF
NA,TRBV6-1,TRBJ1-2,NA,TGTGCCAGCAGTCTAGGGTCTAACTATGGCTACACCTTC,CASSLGSNYGYTF
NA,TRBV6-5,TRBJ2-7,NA,TGTGCCAGCAGCTCTGGGGTGAGACACGAGCAGTACTTC,CASSSGVRHEQYF
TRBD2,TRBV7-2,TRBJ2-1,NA,TGTGCCAGCAGACCAATCGGGGGGGCAGGGGCTAGCGGGAGAAATGAGCAGTTCTTC,CASRPIGGAGASGRNEQFF
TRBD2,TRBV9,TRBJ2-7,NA,TGTGCCAGCAGCGTAGTAAAGCGGGAGCTCGAGCAGTACTTC,CASSVVKRELEQYF
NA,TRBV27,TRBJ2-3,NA,TGTGCCACCGGACGGGCTAGCGCCACAGATACGCAGTATTTT,CATGRASATDTQYF
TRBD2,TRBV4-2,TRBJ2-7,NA,TGTGCCAGCAGCCAAGAAGGAGCGGGGCCCGGCGAGCAGTACTTC,CASSQEGAGPGEQYF
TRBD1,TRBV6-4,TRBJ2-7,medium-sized,TGTGCCAGACTACCGGGACAGGAGTTATCCTACTTGCGGTACTTC,CARLPGQELSYLRYF
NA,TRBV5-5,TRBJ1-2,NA,TGTGCCAGCAGCTTGGGGACCGGGCTGAGGGGTGGCTACACCTTC,CASSLGTGLRGGYTF
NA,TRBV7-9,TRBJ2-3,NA,TGTGCCAGCAGCTTCTCCGATACGCAGTATTTT,CASSFSDTQYF
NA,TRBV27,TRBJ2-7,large,TGTGCCAGCAGCTCTAGTACGCTCTACGAGCAGTACTTC,CASSSSTLYEQYF
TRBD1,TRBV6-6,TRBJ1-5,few,TGTGCCAGCAGTAGACAGGGTCGGAGTCAGCCCCAGCATTTT,CASSRQGRSQPQHF
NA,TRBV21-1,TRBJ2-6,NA,TGTGCCAGCAGCATACCACTGGGTAACCTCTCTGGGGCCAACGTCCTGACTTTC,CASSIPLGNLSGANVLTF
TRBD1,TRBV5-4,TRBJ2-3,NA,TGTGCCAGCAGCTTCCAGGGGGCGACAGATACGCAGTATTTT,CASSFQGATDTQYF
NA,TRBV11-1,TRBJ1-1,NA,TGTGCCAGCAGCTTAGTATCCGGGGCTGAAGCTTTCTTT,CASSLVSGAEAFF
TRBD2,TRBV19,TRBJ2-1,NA,TGTGCCAGTAGTATAAATAGCGGGAGAGTCACTGAGCAGTTCTTC,CASSINSGRVTEQFF
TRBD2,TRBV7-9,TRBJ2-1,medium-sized,TGTGCCAGCACCCATACTAGCGGTTACAATGAGCAGTTCTTC,CASTHTSGYNEQFF